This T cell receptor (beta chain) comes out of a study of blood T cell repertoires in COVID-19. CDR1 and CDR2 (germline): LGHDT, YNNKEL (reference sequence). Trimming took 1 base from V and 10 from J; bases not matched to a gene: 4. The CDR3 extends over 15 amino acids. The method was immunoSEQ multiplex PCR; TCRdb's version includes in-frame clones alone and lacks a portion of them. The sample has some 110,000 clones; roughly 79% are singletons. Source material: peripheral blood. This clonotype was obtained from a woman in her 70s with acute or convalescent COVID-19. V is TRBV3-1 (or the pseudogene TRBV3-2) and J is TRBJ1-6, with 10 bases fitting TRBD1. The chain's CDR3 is CASSQGDRGGSPLHF. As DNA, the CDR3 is TGTGCCAGCAGCCAAGGGGACAGGGGAGGATCACCCCTCCACTTT.